The 18 T cell receptor beta chains below come from one sample, sequenced in a study of T cell responses to AZD1222 COVID-19 vaccine. The assay was immunoSEQ multiplex PCR, and TCRdb's table has in-frame clones only and misses some. Of approximately 100,000 clones listed, around nine tenths were seen once; the top ten hold about 12%. This sample comprised peripheral blood, obtained on day 0 of AZD1222 vaccination. Every receptor here comes from an adult in good health.

The rearrangement uses TRBV7-2 and TRBJ1-1; D call uncertain. V lost 3 bases and J 8 bases, leaving 10 bases between the germline ends. This CDR3 is built from 12 residues. Per germline, CDR1 SGHTA and CDR2 FQGNSA. CDR3 region: CASSLVGREAFF. CDR3 nucleotide sequence: TGTGCCAGCAGCTTGGTAGGCAGAGAAGCTTTCTTT.

This chain connects TRBV27 to TRBJ1-2, with D perhaps matching TRBD1 (6 bases). The germline gives CDR1 MNHEY, CDR2 SMNVEV (reference sequence). The length of the CDR3 is 13 residues. Trimming stripped 5 bases from V and 4 bases from J, with 11 bases between. CDR3 in amino acids: CASSGGAFYGYTF. The CDR3 nucleotides are TGTGCCAGCAGTGGGGGGGCGTTCTATGGCTACACCTTC.

This rearrangement joins TRBV28 to TRBJ1-1; 7 bases agree with TRBD1. Germline CDR1 is MDHEN and CDR2 is SYDVKM. The CDR3 has 14 amino acids. The J segment lost 6 bases and the V segment lost 5 bases, leaving 9 bases of the junction unmatched. The chain's CDR3 is CASSLQGPGAEAFF. The CDR3 DNA reads TGTGCCAGCAGTCTACAGGGGCCTGGGGCTGAAGCTTTCTTT.

V is TRBV5-1 and J is TRBJ2-1; D might be TRBD2 (6 bases). V lost 3 bases, J lost 1 base, and 14 bases lay in between. This CDR3 spans 16 amino acids. Germline loops: CDR1 SGHRS, CDR2 YFSETQ. CDR3 amino acids: CASSSRRGGSYNEQFF. Written as DNA, the CDR3 is TGCGCCAGCAGCTCCAGGCGGGGTGGGTCCTACAATGAGCAGTTCTTC.

The chain joins TRBV27 to TRBJ2-1, with TRBD2 matching over 11 bases. CDR1 MNHEY and CDR2 SMNVEV come from the germline V gene (reference sequence). The CDR3 consists of 22 residues. With 2 bases clipped from V and 0 bases from J, the junction kept 18 bases outside the gene matches. The CDR3: CASSLTLASGRWIPSSYNEQFF. For the CDR3, the DNA is TGTGCCAGCAGTTTAACTCTTGCTAGCGGGAGGTGGATCCCCAGCTCCTACAATGAGCAGTTCTTC.

This chain links TRBV2 with TRBJ1-1; D gene ambiguous. Germline assignment: CDR1 SNHLY and CDR2 FYNNEI. Trimming pared 5 bases from V and 1 base from J, leaving 8 bases between. The CDR3 consists of 13 residues. CDR3 region: CASSQTSNTEAFF. Written as DNA, the CDR3 is TGTGCCAGCAGTCAGACATCGAACACTGAAGCTTTCTTT.

The chain combines TRBV19 with TRBJ1-1, with unresolved D. Trimming shortened V by 6 bases and J by 2 bases, and 10 bases separated the two germline ends. The CDR3 runs 13 residues. From germline, CDR1 is LNHDA and CDR2 SQIVND (reference sequence). The CDR3 loop is CASRTGFNTEAFF. CDR3 nucleotides: TGTGCCAGTAGGACGGGCTTTAACACTGAAGCTTTCTTT.

This clone came up once. The V call is TRBV9, the J call TRBJ1-2, with D tentatively TRBD1 (5 bases). The V gene lost 0 bases and the J gene lost 3 bases, with 18 bases spanning the gap. Germline V gives CDR1 SGDLS, CDR2 YYNGEE. This CDR3 contains 17 residues. The CDR3 reads CASSVATIPRDYYGYTF. The CDR3 bases are TGTGCCAGCAGCGTAGCTACGATTCCCAGGGACTACTATGGCTACACCTTC.

V is TRBV24-1 and J is TRBJ2-3, with 8 bases fitting TRBD2. This CDR3 region has 17 residues. The germline CDR1 and CDR2 sequences are KGHDR and SFDVKD. With 4 bases clipped from V and 2 bases from J, the junction kept 10 bases outside the gene matches. DNA for the CDR3: TGTGCCACCAGTGACCCTACACTAGCGGCCTCCACAGATACGCAGTATTTT. Its protein is CATSDPTLAASTDTQYF.

V and J are TRBV7-8 and TRBJ1-6; D may be TRBD1 (5 bases). The CDR3 runs to 15 residues. CDR1 SGHVS and CDR2 FQNEAQ come from the germline V gene. The germline V and J ends were trimmed by 4 bases and 7 bases, with 14 bases remaining between them. CDR3 in DNA: TGTGCCAGCAGCTCCGGGCAGGGAAGGAATTCACCCCTCCACTTT. This gives the protein CASSSGQGRNSPLHF.

This clone was recorded only once. The rearrangement joins TRBV28 to TRBJ1-1; possible D gene TRBD1, 6 bases. Trimming removed 10 bases at V and 1 base at J, with 13 bases between. The CDR3 runs 13 residues. Germline CDR1 MDHEN, CDR2 SYDVKM. This CDR3 is CATQGQGNTEAFF. CDR3 DNA sequence: TGTGCCACCCAGGGGCAGGGGAACACTGAAGCTTTCTTT.

CDR3 sequence (DNA): TGTGCCAGCAGCCGCCGGCGGGCATACAATGAGCAGTTCTTC. Its protein product is CASSRRRAYNEQFF. This sequence joins TRBV14 and TRBJ2-1; maybe TRBD2 (5 bases). V gave up 4 bases and J gave up 4 bases, with 11 bases separating them. CDR3 size: 14 residues. CDR1 and CDR2 from the germline V gene are SGHDN and FVKESK.

This clone was picked up one time. The DNA for the CDR3 is TGTGCCAGCAGTTACGGCACCTCGGGCACAGATACGCAGTATTTT. This codes for CASSYGTSGTDTQYF. This chain joins TRBV6-2 or TRBV6-3 and TRBJ2-3; D not certain. The CDR3 loop spans 15 amino acids. Germline-derived CDR1 and CDR2 are MNHEY and SVGEGT. Trimming took 2 bases from V and 1 from J, leaving 10 bases between them.

This chain connects TRBV5-5 to TRBJ2-1; D call uncertain. CDR1 and CDR2 (germline): SGHKS, YYEKEE (reference sequence). The CDR3 runs 15 residues. The V gene lost 0 bases and the J gene lost 0 bases, with 7 bases spanning the gap. The CDR3 DNA reads TGTGCCAGCAGCTTGGCTTCCAGCTCCTACAATGAGCAGTTCTTC. Its translation: CASSLASSSYNEQFF. The variable domain in full, completed from reference TRBV5-5 and TRBJ2-1, reads DAGVTQSPTHLIKTRGQQVTLRCSPISGHKSVSWYQQVLGQGPQFIFQYYEKEERGRGNFPDRFSARQFPNYSSELNVNALLLGDSALYLCASSLASSSYNEQFFGPGTRLTVL.

The rearrangement links TRBV18 to TRBJ2-2, with TRBD1 identical over 12 bases. CDR1 KGHSH and CDR2 LQKENI come from the germline V gene. J lost 6 bases, V lost 6 bases, and 5 bases had no gene match. This CDR3 region has 15 residues. The CDR3 protein is CASSQGQGAAGELFF. The CDR3 DNA is TGTGCCAGCTCGCAGGGACAGGGGGCCGCCGGGGAGCTGTTTTTT.

This chain connects TRBV5-1 to TRBJ2-3; no firm D call. Germline CDR1 SGHRS, CDR2 YFSETQ. The CDR3 totals 14 residues. V lost 4 bases to trimming and J lost 6 bases, with 15 bases between them. CDR3 region: CASSPTLPNDTQYF. The CDR3 nucleotides read TGCGCCAGCAGCCCCACTCTCCCCAACGATACGCAGTATTTT.

This clone was counted a few times. The chain is built from TRBV5-1 and TRBJ2-7, with TRBD1 matching over 9 bases. This CDR3 contains 16 residues. The J segment lost 6 bases and the V segment lost 0 bases, leaving 10 bases of the junction unmatched. Germline CDR1 is SGHRS and CDR2 is YFSETQ. In DNA, the CDR3 is TGCGCCAGCAGCTTGGGACAGGGGGGACTACAAGGCGAGCAGTACTTC. Residues: CASSLGQGGLQGEQYF. Filled out from reference TRBV5-1 and TRBJ2-7, the complete variable domain reads KAGVTQTPRYLIKTRGQQVTLSCSPISGHRSVSWYQQTPGQGLQFLFEYFSETQRNKGNFPGRFSGRQFSNSRSEMNVSTLELGDSALYLCASSLGQGGLQGEQYFGPGTRLTVT.

The chain employs TRBV29-1 and TRBJ1-3; 7 bases align to TRBD1. The CDR3 totals 15 residues. Germline V gives CDR1 SQVTM, CDR2 ANQGSEA. V lost 1 base and J lost 8; bases outside the gene matches: 11. CDR3 coding DNA: TGCAGCGTTGAAGGGCGGACAGGCAATAGGGACACCATATATTTT. This codes for CSVEGRTGNRDTIYF.